This T cell receptor (beta chain) was captured in a study of blood T cells in healthy people across ages. Sample-barcoded 5' priming and a J-beta primer mix drove a second PCR of about 6 to 12 cycles. Tagging of each cDNA molecule was performed by a template-switch adaptor with 12 random nucleotides. TCRdb re-called the 5' RACE reads with MiXCR, one entry per CDR3 protein. The table includes around 1.5 million distinct CDR3 sequences, 59% detected once. Every sample gave at least 5.5 micrograms of total RNA when it was extracted. Germline CDR1 and CDR2: LGHDT and YNNKEL (reference sequence). This CDR3 spans 14 amino acids. V lost 4 bases to trimming and J lost 14 bases; unmatched junction nucleotides: 12.

This receptor was taken from a man between 18 and 35 years old in good health. This chain connects TRBV3-1 to TRBJ2-4; TRBD2 matches at 9 bases. Sequenced: blood. The CDR3 protein is CASSLRGGSYEKYF. The CDR3 nucleotides read TGTGCCAGCAGCCTGCGGGGGGGGTCCTACGAGAAGTACTTC.